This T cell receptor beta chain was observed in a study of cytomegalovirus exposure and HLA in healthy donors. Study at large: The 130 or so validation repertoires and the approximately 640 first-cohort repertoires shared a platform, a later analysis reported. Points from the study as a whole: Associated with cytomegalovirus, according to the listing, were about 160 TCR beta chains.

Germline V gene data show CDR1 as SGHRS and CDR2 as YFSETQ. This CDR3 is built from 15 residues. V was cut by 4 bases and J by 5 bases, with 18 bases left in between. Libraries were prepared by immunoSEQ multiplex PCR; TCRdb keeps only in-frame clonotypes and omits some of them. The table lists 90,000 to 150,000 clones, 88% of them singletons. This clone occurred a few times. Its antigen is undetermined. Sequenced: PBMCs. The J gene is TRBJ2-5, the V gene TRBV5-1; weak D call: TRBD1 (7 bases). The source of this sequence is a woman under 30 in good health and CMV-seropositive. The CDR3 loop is CASSAPGTAGETQYF. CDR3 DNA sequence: TGCGCCAGCAGCGCTCCCGGGACAGCGGGCGAGACCCAGTACTTC.